The entry below describes one TCR beta chain. Clones were sequenced by immunoSEQ multiplex PCR, and TCRdb holds only the in-frame ones, with some missing. The sample includes 120,000 to 150,000 clones, roughly 76% seen only once; the top ten take about 8%. The data originate from a study of blood T cell repertoires in COVID-19. In the study overall: Sources were T cells, B-cell-depleted T cells, or PBMCs; the material itself was cDNA or gDNA.

This clonotype was obtained from a human donor with acute or convalescent COVID-19. The donor label of this sample is uncertain. The sequencing sample was made of peripheral blood.

The DNA for the CDR3 is TGTGCCAGCAGTTTTCCTCGCGGGGGGGCGGGTACGCAGTATTTT. Translated, it gives CASSFPRGGAGTQYF. The chain links TRBV6-5 to TRBJ2-3, with 9 positions matching TRBD2. This CDR3 has 15 amino acids. Trimming took 4 bases from V and 8 from J; bases not matched to a gene: 10. In germline, CDR1 is MNHEY, CDR2 SVGAGI.